This T cell receptor beta chain was profiled in a study of beta chain features in type 1 diabetes. For the study at large: Age, gender and cell yields were alike across patients and healthy donors. Study-wide results and limits: Patients' naive, central memory and regulatory TCRB repertoires appeared more alike than those of healthy donors. Individuals with type 1 diabetes displayed fewer insertions and more deletions at VDJ junctions.

Trimming cost V 11 bases and J 0 bases, with 12 bases left between them. This CDR3 is 13 amino acids long. Details on this clone: What it recognizes is unknown.

Purities in excess of 95% were seen in all sorted populations. TCRB transcripts that were expressed got sequenced, as all of the isolated RNA had been reverse transcribed. Here immunoSEQ multiplex PCR was the method, and the copy in TCRdb shows in-frame clones only, minus some. The data show 300,000 to 400,000 clones, 11% seen once. The sample was naive CD4+ T cells from blood. This receptor was identified in a woman in her twenties or thirties in good health. The chain is built from TRBV23-1 and TRBJ2-3; D unresolved. TRBV23-1 is an ORF, and what it does is uncertain. CDR3 loop: CACPRISTDTQYF. The CDR3 DNA reads TGCGCCTGCCCGCGGATTAGCACAGATACGCAGTATTTT.